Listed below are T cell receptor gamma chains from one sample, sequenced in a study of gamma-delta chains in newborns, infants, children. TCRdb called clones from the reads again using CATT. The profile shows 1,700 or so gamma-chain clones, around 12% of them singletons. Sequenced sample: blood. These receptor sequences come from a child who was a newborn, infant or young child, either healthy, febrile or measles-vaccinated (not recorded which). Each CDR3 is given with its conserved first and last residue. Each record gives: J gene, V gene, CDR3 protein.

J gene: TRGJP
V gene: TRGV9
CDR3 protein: CALWEMLGKKIKVF

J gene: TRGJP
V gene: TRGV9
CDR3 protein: CALWEVHEELGKKIKVF

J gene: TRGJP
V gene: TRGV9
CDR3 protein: CALWEVRAKLGKKIKVF

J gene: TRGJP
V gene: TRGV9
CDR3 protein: CALWEVQPELAKKIKVF

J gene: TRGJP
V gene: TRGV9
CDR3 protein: CALWEVKRELGKKIKVF

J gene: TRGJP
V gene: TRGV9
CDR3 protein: CALWEVPQELGKKIKVF

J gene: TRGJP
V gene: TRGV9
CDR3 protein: CALWEAEEELGKKIKVF

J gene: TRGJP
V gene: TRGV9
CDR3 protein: CALWEVKQELGKKIKVF

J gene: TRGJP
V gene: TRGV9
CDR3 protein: CALWETPRQELGKKIKVF

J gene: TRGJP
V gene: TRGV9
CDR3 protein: CALWDPSLQELGKKIKVF

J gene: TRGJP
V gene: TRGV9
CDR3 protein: CALWAQELGKKIKVF

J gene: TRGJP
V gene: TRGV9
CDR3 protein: CALWGQELGKKIKVF